This TCR beta chain was identified in a study of T cell responses to AZD1222 COVID-19 vaccine. The CDR3 totals 14 residues. Germline loops: CDR1 SGHRS, CDR2 YFSETQ. Trimming took 5 bases from V and 10 from J, leaving 16 bases between them. Clones were read by immunoSEQ multiplex PCR, and TCRdb kept only the in-frame ones, dropping some. The sample consists of just over 80,000 clones, about 87% of them appearing once. Sequenced material: peripheral blood, taken on day 0 of AZD1222 vaccination. The chain is built from TRBV5-1 and TRBJ1-6; D unclear. The source is an adult in good health. In nucleotides, the CDR3 is TGCGCCAGCAGGGGCGGTGAAGGCTGGTCACCCCTCCACTTT. Protein: CASRGGEGWSPLHF.